Here is one T cell receptor beta chain with its context. Its antigen is not identified. Trimming removed 1 base at V and 3 bases at J, with 15 bases between. Germline V gene data show CDR1 as LGHNA and CDR2 as YSLEER. The CDR3 has 16 amino acids. These data originate in a study of OX40 agonist ivuxolimab in advanced cancers. Looking at the study overall: Cohort: around 83% men, mean age around 60, aged roughly 23 to 90. Study observations and caveats: Within 6 weeks, CD4+ and CD8+ blood T cells expanded clonally at 0.1 to 3.0 mg/kg.

Profiled with immunoSEQ multiplex PCR; TCRdb holds only in-frame clones, not every one. Among 66,000 or so clones listed, 92% were seen once. The chain has TRBV4-3 and TRBJ1-1, with D possibly TRBD1 on 6 matching bases. The starting material was CD4+ or CD8+ T cells sorted from blood, obtained in a trial of the OX40 agonist ivuxolimab. This sequence originates from an adult with an advanced solid tumor such as melanoma, head and neck, liver or kidney cancer. CDR3 in amino acids: CASSQGGPGHHTEAFF. CDR3 in DNA: TGCGCCAGCAGCCAAGGCGGCCCGGGACACCACACTGAAGCTTTCTTT.